What follows are 21 T cell receptor beta chains derived from one specimen sequenced in a study of T cell changes during pregnancy in multiple sclerosis. Sequencing was performed with immunoSEQ multiplex PCR; in TCRdb, only in-frame clones are kept and a portion is missing. Here the sample spans around 100,000 clones, about 94% being singletons. The specimen comprised peripheral blood, sampled in the third trimester of pregnancy. The receptor source for this set is a female donor with multiple sclerosis, enrolled in a pregnancy study.

The CDR3 loop is CASRGGTPSSYNEQFF. CDR3 DNA: TGTGCCAGCAGGGGGGGGACGCCGAGCTCCTACAATGAGCAGTTCTTC. This rearrangement joins TRBV27 to TRBJ2-1; 7 bases align to TRBD2. The CDR3 is 16 amino acids. The V segment lost 6 bases and the J segment 0 bases; nucleotides outside the gene matches: 8. The V gene's germline CDR1 is MNHEY and CDR2 SMNVEV (reference sequence).

V gene TRBV6-5 combines with J gene TRBJ2-7; TRBD1 is a possible D gene (5 bases). CDR1 and CDR2 (germline): MNHEY, SVGAGI. The CDR3 has 13 residues. V lost 7 bases to trimming and J lost 5 bases, with 15 bases between them. CDR3 in amino acids: CASKRQGAHEQYF. The CDR3 DNA reads as TGTGCCAGCAAAAGGCAGGGTGCCCACGAGCAGTACTTC.

This chain joins TRBV5-5 and TRBJ2-5; 7 nucleotides match TRBD1. The CDR3 extends over 15 amino acids. Germline V gene data show CDR1 as SGHKS and CDR2 as YYEKEE (reference sequence). V shed 5 bases, J shed 4 bases, and the junction held 11 bases outside the gene matches. The CDR3 sequence: CASRRTTGRGETQYF. DNA of the CDR3: TGTGCCAGCAGGAGGACGACAGGGCGAGGAGAGACCCAGTACTTC.

This clone was seen a single time. The CDR3 region is CASIPQSNSGNTIYF. The CDR3 nucleotides are TGTGCCAGCATCCCACAGAGTAATTCTGGAAACACCATATATTTT. The J gene is TRBJ1-3, the V gene TRBV6-4; no firm D call. V was cut by 7 bases and J by 1 base, with 14 bases left in between. The CDR3 is 15 amino acids. Germline V gives CDR1 MRHNA, CDR2 SNTAGT.

This clone was recorded once. J is TRBJ1-2 and V is TRBV9; perhaps TRBD1 as D (5 bases). V was trimmed by 5 bases and J by 4 bases, leaving 9 bases between them. The CDR3 covers 12 residues. Germline CDR1 SGDLS, CDR2 YYNGEE. CDR3: CASRAGSYGYTF. CDR3 coding DNA: TGTGCCAGCAGGGCAGGGTCCTATGGCTACACCTTC. Looking up the rest from reference TRBV9 and TRBJ1-2 gives the full variable domain: DSGVTQTPKHLITATGQRVTLRCSPRSGDLSVYWYQQSLDQGLQFLIQYYNGEERAKGNILERFSAQQFPDLHSELNLSSLELGDSALYFCASRAGSYGYTFGSGTRLTVV.

This clone was observed a single time. The chain links TRBV7-9 to TRBJ2-2, with D maybe TRBD1 (6 bases). The germline V and J ends were trimmed by 3 bases and 7 bases, with 18 bases remaining between them. The germline V gene has CDR1 SEHNR and CDR2 FQNEAQ (reference sequence). There are 16 residues in the CDR3. The CDR3 sequence is CASSLDSKGDLGELFF. CDR3 nucleotide sequence: TGTGCCAGCAGCTTGGACAGCAAGGGGGATCTCGGGGAGCTGTTTTTT.

This rearrangement joins TRBV5-4 to TRBJ1-2; weak D call: TRBD1 (5 bases). This CDR3 has 12 residues. The germline V gene has CDR1 SGHNT and CDR2 YYREEE (reference sequence). Trimming stripped 1 base from V and 7 bases from J, with 8 bases between. The CDR3 loop reads CASSLRQGGYTF. DNA of the CDR3: TGTGCCAGCAGCTTGCGTCAGGGTGGCTACACCTTC.

The J gene is TRBJ1-1, the V gene TRBV6-6, with 8 bases aligning to TRBD1. The CDR3 has 12 residues. CDR1 and CDR2 (germline): MNHNY, SVGAGI (reference sequence). Trimming at V came to 2 bases and at J to 10 bases, leaving 3 bases not matched to a gene. The CDR3 loop reads CASSYQGAGAFF. CDR3 DNA sequence: TGTGCCAGCAGTTACCAGGGGGCTGGAGCTTTCTTT.

V gene TRBV5-5 combines with J gene TRBJ1-2, with 9 bases aligning to TRBD1. Germline V lookup: CDR1 SGHKS, CDR2 YYEKEE (reference sequence). Trimming took 4 bases from V and 4 from J; bases not matched to a gene: 11. This CDR3 region has 16 residues. The CDR3 reads CASSPTGQGLGYGYTF. The CDR3 region has the DNA TGTGCCAGCAGCCCAACAGGACAGGGGTTGGGCTATGGCTACACCTTC.

This clone was seen once. This chain joins TRBV27 and TRBJ2-7, with no clear D. The V end lost 2 bases, the J end lost 5 bases, and 13 bases lay between the germline ends. The CDR3 consists of 14 residues. Germline lookup yields CDR1 MNHEY and CDR2 SMNVEV (reference sequence). The CDR3 sequence: CASSLIQVPHEQYF. Here the CDR3 DNA reads TGTGCCAGCAGTTTAATCCAGGTTCCCCACGAGCAGTACTTC.

The rearrangement joins TRBV7-9 to TRBJ2-4, with D maybe TRBD1 (6 bases). The CDR3 covers 15 residues. The V gene's germline CDR1 is SEHNR and CDR2 FQNEAQ (reference sequence). Trimming took 3 bases from V and 8 from J, leaving 17 bases between them. The CDR3 sequence is CASSFSGEQGDIQYF. The CDR3 DNA follows: TGTGCCAGCAGCTTCAGCGGAGAACAGGGAGACATTCAGTACTTC.

The gene calls are TRBV30 and TRBJ2-6; no definite D call. This CDR3 region has 13 residues. The V gene's germline CDR1 is GTSNPN and CDR2 SVGIG (reference sequence). The V gene lost 5 bases and the J gene lost 0 bases, with 5 bases spanning the gap. CDR3 nucleotides: TGTGCCTGGTCCTTCTCTGGGGCCAACGTCCTGACTTTC. This encodes CAWSFSGANVLTF.

The V gene is TRBV27, the J gene TRBJ2-7; D perhaps matches TRBD1 (6 bases). Germline assignment: CDR1 MNHEY and CDR2 SMNVEV (reference sequence). The ends were cut back, 10 bases at V and 8 bases at J, with 18 bases in the middle. CDR3 size: 12 residues. CDR3 in amino acids: CATGDMRRKQYF. The CDR3, as DNA: TGTGCCACCGGGGACATGCGCAGGAAGCAGTACTTC.

This clone was found once. The chain is built from TRBV6-7 and TRBJ2-7, with D tentatively TRBD2 (6 bases). TRBV6-7 is flagged as an ORF with uncertain function. This CDR3 spans 12 amino acids. Trimming removed 2 bases from V and 7 bases from J, with 9 bases in between. CDR3 region: CASSYLGREQYF. CDR3 DNA sequence: TGTGCCAGCAGTTACCTGGGGAGGGAGCAGTACTTC.

The chain carries TRBV7-6 and TRBJ1-1; TRBD1 agrees at 8 bases. This CDR3 spans 15 amino acids. V gave up 4 bases and J gave up 1 base; unmatched junction bases: 5. The V gene's germline CDR1 is SGHVS and CDR2 FNYEAQ. CDR3 nucleotides: TGTGCCAGCAGCTCCCGGACAGGGAGGAACACTGAAGCTTTCTTT. It specifies CASSSRTGRNTEAFF.

CDR3 in DNA: TGTGCCAGCAGCGGGGCGGGACAGGGAGTCCCCGGGGAGCTGTTTTTT. This translates into CASSGAGQGVPGELFF. The chain couples TRBV7-9 to TRBJ2-2; 9 bases line up with TRBD1. J was trimmed by 6 bases and V by 5 bases; bases with no gene match: 10. Looked up from germline, CDR1 is SEHNR and CDR2 is FQNEAQ (reference sequence). The CDR3 totals 16 residues.

This clone occurred once. The gene calls are TRBV11-2 and TRBJ2-2; 8 bases agree with TRBD1. The CDR3 contains 15 residues. CDR1 is SGHAT and CDR2 is FQNNGV in the germline V gene. V lost 3 bases and J lost 1; bases outside the gene matches: 1. The CDR3 protein is CASSFGQGNTGELFF. In nucleotides, the CDR3 is TGTGCCAGCAGCTTCGGACAGGGGAACACCGGGGAGCTGTTTTTT. Complete variable domain (other parts from reference TRBV11-2 and TRBJ2-2): EAGVAQSPRYKIIEKRQSVAFWCNPISGHATLYWYQQILGQGPKLLIQFQNNGVVDDSQLPKDRFSAERLKGVDSTLKIQPAKLEDSAVYLCASSFGQGNTGELFFGEGSRLTVL.

J is TRBJ1-1 and V is TRBV25-1; D gene uncertain. V lost 5 bases and J lost 5, with 15 bases in between. This CDR3 is 14 amino acids long. Germline CDR1 is MGHDK and CDR2 is SYGVNS. The CDR3 coding sequence is TGTGCCAGCAGTTCGACAACCTCGGGAACTGAAGCTTTCTTT. Encoded protein: CASSSTTSGTEAFF.

The chain is built from TRBV13 and TRBJ2-7; 10 bases are shared with TRBD2. This CDR3 is 15 amino acids long. The germline gives CDR1 PRHDT, CDR2 FYEKMQ (reference sequence). J lost 0 bases, V lost 6 bases, and 5 bases had no gene match. This chain's CDR3 is CASSPGLANSYEQYF. The CDR3 bases are TGTGCCAGCAGTCCGGGACTAGCGAACTCCTACGAGCAGTACTTC.

CDR3 bases: TGTGCCAGCAGCCCCTCTTGGACAGCCTCGTCCTACGAGCAGTACTTC. This sequence encodes CASSPSWTASSYEQYF. The chain has TRBV5-5 and TRBJ2-7; the D gene is possibly TRBD1 (6 bases). CDR1 SGHKS and CDR2 YYEKEE come from the germline V gene (reference sequence). V was pared by 4 bases and J by 1 base, with 18 bases between. The CDR3 is 16 amino acids. The variable domain in full, completed from reference TRBV5-5 and TRBJ2-7, reads DAGVTQSPTHLIKTRGQQVTLRCSPISGHKSVSWYQQVLGQGPQFIFQYYEKEERGRGNFPDRFSARQFPNYSSELNVNALLLGDSALYLCASSPSWTASSYEQYFGPGTRLTVT.

This chain joins TRBV6-6 and TRBJ2-3; TRBD2 matches 7 bases. This CDR3 region has 15 residues. Germline loops: CDR1 MNHNY, CDR2 SVGAGI (reference sequence). V shed 5 bases and J 2 bases; nucleotides not matched to a gene: 7. DNA for the CDR3: TGTGCCAGCAGTCTTTCGGGAGGAAACACAGATACGCAGTATTTT. Its protein is CASSLSGGNTDTQYF.